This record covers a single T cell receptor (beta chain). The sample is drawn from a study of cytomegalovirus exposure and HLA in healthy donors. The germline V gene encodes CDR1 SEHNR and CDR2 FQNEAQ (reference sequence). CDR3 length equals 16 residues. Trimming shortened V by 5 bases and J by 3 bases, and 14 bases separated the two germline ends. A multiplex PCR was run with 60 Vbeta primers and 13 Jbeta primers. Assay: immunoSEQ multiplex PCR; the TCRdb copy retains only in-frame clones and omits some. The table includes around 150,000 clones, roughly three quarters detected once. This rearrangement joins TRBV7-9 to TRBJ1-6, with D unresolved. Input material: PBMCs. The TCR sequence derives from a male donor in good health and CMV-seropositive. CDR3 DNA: TGTGCCAGCAGCCCACTCGGTTCTCTCTATAATTCACCCCTCCACTTT. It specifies CASSPLGSLYNSPLHF.